Presented here are 17 T cell receptor beta chains from one specimen sequenced in a study of blood T cell repertoires in COVID-19 (dated by TCRdb to the early 2020s). The library came from the immunoSEQ multiplex PCR assay. In its TCRdb copy, this immuneACCESS table keeps in-frame sequences only and misses some clones. Where compared with another copy, unresolved V genes explain less than half of these, and the others have no known cause. The sample table lists 90,000 to 110,000 clones, roughly 88% of them with a count of one. 7.9% of the sample is held by the ten biggest clonotypes. The source material was peripheral blood. These receptors all stem from an elderly woman with active or convalescent COVID-19.

V and J are TRBV6-5 and TRBJ2-5; the D gene is possibly TRBD2 (6 bases). The CDR3 is made up of 13 amino acids. Looked up from germline, CDR1 is MNHEY and CDR2 is SVGAGI. Trimming shortened V by 6 bases and J by 2 bases, and 10 bases separated the two germline ends. This CDR3 is CASRGGRQETQYF. The CDR3 DNA reads TGTGCCAGCAGGGGAGGTCGACAAGAGACCCAGTACTTC.

There are a few counts of this clone. CDR3 in amino acids: CASSLETSGIGTQYF. The CDR3 DNA sequence: TGTGCCAGCAGCTTGGAAACTAGCGGAATTGGGACCCAGTACTTC. This chain connects TRBV5-4 to TRBJ2-5; 8 bases agree with TRBD2. Germline loops: CDR1 SGHNT, CDR2 YYREEE (reference sequence). After removal of 0 bases from V and 7 bases from J, the junction contained 8 bases not matched to a gene. The CDR3 runs 15 residues.

This sequence joins TRBV27 and TRBJ2-5; the match to TRBD1 covers 9 bases. The ends lost 6 bases at V and 2 bases at J; junction bases unmatched: 4. This CDR3 spans 14 amino acids. Germline V gives CDR1 MNHEY, CDR2 SMNVEV (reference sequence). This CDR3 reads CASRRQGGQETQYF. The CDR3, as DNA: TGTGCCAGCAGACGACAGGGGGGTCAAGAGACCCAGTACTTC.

This clone was seen a few times. The chain couples TRBV19 to TRBJ2-2; 16 bases fit TRBD2. The trim removed 5 bases at V and 4 bases at J, leaving 22 bases unmatched. Per the germline V gene, CDR1 is LNHDA and CDR2 is SQIVND (reference sequence). This CDR3 is built from 23 residues. The CDR3 is CASSQFRGFWGLAGGMGTGELFF. The CDR3, as DNA: TGTGCCAGTAGTCAATTCAGGGGGTTTTGGGGACTAGCGGGAGGGATGGGCACCGGGGAGCTGTTTTTT. The full variable domain, completed using reference TRBV19 and TRBJ2-2, is DGGITQSPKYLFRKEGQNVTLSCEQNLNHDAMYWYRQDPGQGLRLIYYSQIVNDFQKGDIAEGYSVSREKKESFPLTVTSAQKNPTAFYLCASSQFRGFWGLAGGMGTGELFFGEGSRLTVL.

This clone has a single count. The chain combines TRBV6-1 with TRBJ1-2; D might be TRBD1 (5 bases). Germline loops: CDR1 MNHNS, CDR2 SASEGT. This CDR3 spans 17 amino acids. Deletions cut 1 base from V and 4 bases from J, with 19 bases between. The CDR3 DNA is TGTGCCAGCAGTGAAGGCCCGGTCGGCAGGGAACGCTATGGCTACACCTTC. Translation: CASSEGPVGRERYGYTF.

This clone was counted once. The rearrangement uses TRBV28 and TRBJ2-3; 8 bases agree with TRBD1. The J segment lost 10 bases and the V segment lost 6 bases, leaving 12 bases of the junction unmatched. The germline CDR1 and CDR2 sequences are MDHEN and SYDVKM. The CDR3 has 14 amino acids. The CDR3 bases are TGTGCCAGCAGCCAGGGGCAGGGGGCACGAGCGCAGTATTTT. Translation gives CASSQGQGARAQYF.

The rearrangement joins TRBV5-1 to TRBJ2-2; 7 positions agree with TRBD1. Germline V CDR1 and CDR2: SGHRS, YFSETQ. This CDR3 has 15 residues. V shed 6 bases and J 1 base; nucleotides not matched to a gene: 6. CDR3 amino acids: CASTATGLNTGELFF. The CDR3 DNA follows: TGCGCCAGCACCGCGACAGGGTTGAACACCGGGGAGCTGTTTTTT.

The chain joins TRBV4-2 to TRBJ2-2; D gene uncertain. V lost 0 bases and J 2 bases, leaving 10 bases between the germline ends. The CDR3 loop spans 16 amino acids. Germline V gives CDR1 LGHNA, CDR2 YNFKEQ. The CDR3 DNA reads TGTGCCAGCAGCCAAGATGGCCTTCTTAACACCGGGGAGCTGTTTTTT. Its translation: CASSQDGLLNTGELFF.

The V and J genes are TRBV14 and TRBJ2-2, with a possible D match to TRBD1 (6 bases). The CDR3 length is 16 residues. The V end lost 4 bases, the J end lost 6 bases, and 18 bases lay between the germline ends. The germline CDR1 and CDR2 sequences are SGHDN and FVKESK. The CDR3 nucleotides read TGTGCCAGCAGCCCGTTCGGACAGTTCCGGTCCGGGGAGCTGTTTTTT. Protein sequence: CASSPFGQFRSGELFF.

V usage is TRBV18 and J usage is TRBJ1-2, with 7 nucleotides matching TRBD1. The V gene's germline CDR1 is KGHSH and CDR2 LQKENI. The CDR3 has 16 residues. J was trimmed by 0 bases and V by 3 bases; bases with no gene match: 7. The CDR3 nucleotides read TGTGCCAGCTCACCTACAGGGGACAAAGCTAACTATGGCTACACCTTC. Translating it yields CASSPTGDKANYGYTF.

The chain uses TRBV27 and TRBJ1-6; 8 nucleotides match TRBD1. J was trimmed by 7 bases and V by 10 bases; bases with no gene match: 9. The CDR3 contains 14 residues. CDR1 is MNHEY and CDR2 is SMNVEV in the germline V gene (reference sequence). The CDR3 reads CATTGDPTNSPLHF. CDR3 DNA: TGTGCCACGACAGGGGACCCCACAAATTCACCCCTCCACTTT.

The rearrangement joins TRBV6-5 to TRBJ2-7; maybe TRBD2 (5 bases). This CDR3 region has 13 residues. Per the germline V gene, CDR1 is MNHEY and CDR2 is SVGAGI. Trimming left V 6 bases short and J 7 bases short, with 16 bases between. This CDR3 is CASSPDHTGEQYF. The CDR3 region has the DNA TGTGCCAGCAGCCCCGACCACACGGGAGAGCAGTACTTC.

CDR3 protein: CASSRSREGNQPQHF. CDR3 in DNA: TGTGCCAGCAGTAGAAGTAGGGAGGGCAATCAGCCCCAGCATTTT. The rearrangement links TRBV27 to TRBJ1-5; D gene unclear. The CDR3 length is 15 residues. Trimming cost V 5 bases and J 2 bases, with 13 bases left between them. Per germline, CDR1 MNHEY and CDR2 SMNVEV (reference sequence).

This clone has more than one count but fewer than ten. This sequence joins TRBV21-1 and TRBJ1-2; the table's D call, TRBD1, was not checked against the DNA. TRBV21-1 is a listed pseudogene. The CDR3 length is 13 residues. The CDR3 protein is CASSKATGRGYTF. Written as DNA, the CDR3 is TGTGCCAGCAGCAAAGCTACAGGGCGTGGCTACACCTTC.

The chain recombines TRBV6-5 with TRBJ2-5; 10 bases are shared with TRBD1. The V gene end was trimmed by 6 bases and the J gene end by 3 bases; junction bases not matched to a gene: 7. This CDR3 is built from 15 residues. CDR1 MNHEY and CDR2 SVGAGI come from the germline V gene. The CDR3 is CASRTTGTGEETQYF. In DNA form, the CDR3 reads TGTGCCAGCAGGACGACCGGGACAGGGGAAGAGACCCAGTACTTC.

Comment on this clone: Other DNA sequences from this sample encode an identical CDR3 as well. The J gene is TRBJ2-2, the V gene TRBV2; the D is unclear. Germline V gene data show CDR1 as SNHLY and CDR2 as FYNNEI. The ends were cut back, 5 bases at V and 1 base at J, with 2 bases in the middle. The CDR3 loop spans 12 amino acids. As DNA, the CDR3 is TGTGCCAGCAGTCGGAACACCGGGGAGCTGTTTTTT. It codes for CASSRNTGELFF.

The chain carries TRBV10-3 and TRBJ2-7, with 11 bases that match TRBD2. The germline CDR1 and CDR2 sequences are ENHRY and SYGVKD. V shed 4 bases, J shed 6 bases, and the junction held 5 bases outside the gene matches. The CDR3 length is 14 residues. CDR3 residues: CAISGIAGGGEQYF. CDR3 nucleotide sequence: TGTGCCATCAGTGGTATAGCGGGAGGGGGCGAGCAGTACTTC.